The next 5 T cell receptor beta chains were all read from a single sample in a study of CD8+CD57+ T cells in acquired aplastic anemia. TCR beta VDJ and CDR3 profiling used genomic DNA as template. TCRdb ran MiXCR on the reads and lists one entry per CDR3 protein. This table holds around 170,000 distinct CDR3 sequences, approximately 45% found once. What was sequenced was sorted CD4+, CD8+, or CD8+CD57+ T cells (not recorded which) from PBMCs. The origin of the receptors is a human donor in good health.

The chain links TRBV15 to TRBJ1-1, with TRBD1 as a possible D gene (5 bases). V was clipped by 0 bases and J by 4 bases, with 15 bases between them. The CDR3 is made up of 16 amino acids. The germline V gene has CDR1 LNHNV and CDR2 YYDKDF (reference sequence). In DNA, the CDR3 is TGTGCCACCAGCAGAGATAGGTGGGGGTCGGGCACTGAAGCTTTCTTT. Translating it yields CATSRDRWGSGTEAFF.

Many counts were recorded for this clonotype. CDR3 loop: CASSEFRGTEAFF. CDR3 bases: TGTGCCAGCAGTGAATTCCGGGGCACTGAAGCTTTCTTT. This chain connects TRBV6-1 to TRBJ1-1; D not resolved. CDR1 and CDR2 from the germline V gene are MNHNS and SASEGT. This CDR3 contains 13 residues. The germline V and J ends were trimmed by 2 bases and 4 bases, with 8 bases remaining between them.

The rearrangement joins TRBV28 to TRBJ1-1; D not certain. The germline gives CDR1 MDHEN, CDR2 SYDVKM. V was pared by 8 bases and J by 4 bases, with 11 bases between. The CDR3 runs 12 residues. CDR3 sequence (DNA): TGTGCCAGCTTTACTGGCGGCACTGAAGCTTTCTTT. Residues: CASFTGGTEAFF.

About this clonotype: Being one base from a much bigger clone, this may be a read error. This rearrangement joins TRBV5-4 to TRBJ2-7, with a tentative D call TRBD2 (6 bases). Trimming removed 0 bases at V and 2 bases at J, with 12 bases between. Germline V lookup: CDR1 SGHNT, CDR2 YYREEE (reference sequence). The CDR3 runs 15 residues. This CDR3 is CASSLGGTRPYEQYF. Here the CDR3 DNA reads TGTGCCAGCAGCTTGGGAGGGACTCGCCCCTACGAGCAGTACTTC.

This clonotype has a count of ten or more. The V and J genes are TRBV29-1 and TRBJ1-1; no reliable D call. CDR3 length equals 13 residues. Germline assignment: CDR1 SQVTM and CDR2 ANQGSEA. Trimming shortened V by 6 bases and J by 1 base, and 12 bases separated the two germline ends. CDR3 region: CSVTPLRNTEAFF. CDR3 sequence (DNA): TGCAGCGTCACACCTTTAAGGAACACTGAAGCTTTCTTT.